The 25 T cell receptor beta chains listed next were all sequenced from one sample in a study of CD8 T cells in ankylosing spondylitis. Study-wide results and limits: Ankylosing spondylitis blood appeared to be characterized by a TCR beta motif of 8 or 9 highly homologous variants.

Their cognate antigens are unknown. TCRdb recomputed calls from the 5' RACE reads with MiXCR, one row per CDR3 protein. The sample contains some 840,000 distinct CDR3 sequences, 12% of which appear only once. The sequencing sample was made of blood, either unsorted or a sorted T cell fraction (not recorded which). All receptors derive from a male donor with ankylosing spondylitis.

V is TRBV6-2 or TRBV6-3 and J is TRBJ1-2, with D hard to call. Trimming cost V 2 bases and J 6 bases, with 13 bases left between them. The germline CDR1 and CDR2 sequences are MNHEY and SVGEGT. This CDR3 contains 14 residues. Here the CDR3 reads CASSYRTVVDGYTF. The CDR3 DNA is TGTGCCAGCAGTTACAGGACGGTCGTCGATGGCTACACCTTC.

This clonotype was counted a few times. The chain carries TRBV12-3 or TRBV12-4 and TRBJ2-2; 9 nucleotides agree with TRBD1. The V gene end was trimmed by 4 bases and the J gene end by 9 bases; junction bases not matched to a gene: 9. The CDR3 extends over 15 amino acids. CDR3 nucleotides: TGTGCCAGCAGTTCCCGGGACAGGGTGATGCGGGAGCTGTTTTTT. It translates to CASSSRDRVMRELFF.

In its sample, this clonotype was seen a few times. The chain combines TRBV20-1 with TRBJ1-2, with 10 nucleotides matching TRBD1. This CDR3 is 14 amino acids long. V shed 6 bases and J 7 bases; nucleotides not matched to a gene: 11. Germline CDR1 is DFQATT and CDR2 is SNEGSKA (reference sequence). The CDR3 sequence is CSARTGGSSFGYTF. CDR3 nucleotides: TGCAGTGCCAGGACAGGGGGTAGTAGTTTTGGCTACACCTTC.

This clonotype has more than one count but fewer than ten. The CDR3 spells CSAVDPRAANSPLHF. CDR3 bases: TGCAGTGCCGTGGACCCTCGGGCGGCTAATTCACCCCTCCACTTT. The chain has TRBV20-1 and TRBJ1-6, with D unclear. Deletions cut 6 bases from V and 6 bases from J, with 18 bases between. The germline gives CDR1 DFQATT, CDR2 SNEGSKA (reference sequence). The CDR3 is 15 amino acids.

The chain is built from TRBV7-9 and TRBJ2-7, with D tentatively TRBD1 or TRBD2 (6 bases each). V shed 5 bases and J shed 2 bases, with 13 bases lying between them. Germline V gives CDR1 SEHNR, CDR2 FQNEAQ (reference sequence). This CDR3 is 14 amino acids long. The CDR3 spells CASSLNREAYEQYF. The CDR3 DNA reads as TGTGCCAGCAGCCTCAACAGGGAGGCCTACGAGCAGTACTTC.

In regard to this clonotype: At one end, the junction sequence differs from germline, possibly due to a read error. This chain uses TRBV11-2 with TRBJ2-3; 12 bases line up with TRBD2. CDR1 is SGHAT, CDR2 FQNNGV, per germline. The CDR3 extends over 18 amino acids. The CDR3 loop reads CASSLGLAGPFRTDTQYF. In nucleotides, the CDR3 is TGTGCCAGCAGTTTAGGACTAGCGGGACCCTTCCGCACAGATACGCAGTATTTT.

This clonotype was recorded a few times. A junction boundary mismatches the germline segment, possibly from a read error. V usage is TRBV7-7 and J usage is TRBJ2-7, with TRBD2 matching over 8 bases. Germline-derived CDR1 and CDR2 are SSHAT and FNYEAQ (reference sequence). The CDR3 is 15 residues long. The CDR3: CASSLADSGAYEQYF. The CDR3 bases are TGTGCTAGCAGCTTAGCGGATAGCGGGGCCTACGAGCAGTACTTC.

V usage is TRBV7-3 and J usage is TRBJ2-2, with D possibly TRBD1 on 6 matching bases. There are 15 residues in the CDR3. Trimming removed 1 base at V and 3 bases at J, with 9 bases between. Looked up from germline, CDR1 is SGHTA and CDR2 is FQGTGA. This chain's CDR3 is CASSLNPGDTGELFF. Written as DNA, the CDR3 is TGTGCCAGCAGCTTAAACCCAGGGGACACCGGGGAGCTGTTTTTT.

The V call is TRBV5-1, the J call TRBJ1-2, with D possibly TRBD1 on 5 matching bases. This CDR3 has 15 residues. CDR1 and CDR2 (germline): SGHRS, YFSETQ. Trimming left V 2 bases short and J 0 bases short, with 11 bases between. CDR3: CASSLNGATNYGYTF. The CDR3 DNA is TGCGCCAGCAGCTTAAATGGGGCCACTAACTATGGCTACACCTTC.

The chain is built from TRBV20-1 and TRBJ1-6; a possible D gene is TRBD1 (5 bases). Germline CDR1 DFQATT, CDR2 SNEGSKA (reference sequence). Trimming cost V 0 bases and J 9 bases, with 15 bases left between them. The CDR3 runs 15 residues. The CDR3: CSARDWSGLGSPLHF. In DNA, the CDR3 is TGCAGTGCTAGAGATTGGTCAGGGTTGGGTTCACCCCTCCACTTT.

This clonotype has just a few counts. The chain employs TRBV6-1 and TRBJ1-2; 7 bases align to TRBD1. After removal of 4 bases from V and 3 bases from J, the junction contained 5 bases not matched to a gene. Germline assignment: CDR1 MNHNS and CDR2 SASEGT. The CDR3 sequence is 14 residues long. The CDR3 spells CASSGGGQHYGYTF. The CDR3 nucleotides read TGTGCCAGCAGTGGGGGGGGACAGCACTATGGCTACACCTTC.

This sequence joins TRBV5-1 and TRBJ2-3; D gene ambiguous. Per the germline V gene, CDR1 is SGHRS and CDR2 is YFSETQ. V lost 5 bases to trimming and J lost 3 bases, with 10 bases between them. CDR3 size: 13 residues. CDR3 region: CASRPAATDTQYF. The CDR3 nucleotides are TGCGCCAGCAGACCCGCGGCAACAGATACGCAGTATTTT.

The chain is built from TRBV12-3 or TRBV12-4 and TRBJ1-5; maybe TRBD1 (6 bases). V dropped 7 bases and J dropped 1 base, with 8 bases sitting between them. The CDR3 is made up of 13 amino acids. In nucleotides, the CDR3 is TGTGCCAGCAACGGACAGAGCAATCAGCCCCAGCATTTT. Translating gives CASNGQSNQPQHF.

The genes are TRBV5-1 and TRBJ1-6, with 8 bases matching TRBD1. Germline trimming cut 4 bases from V and 6 bases from J; bases unmatched to any gene: 9. CDR3 size: 16 residues. Germline CDR1 is SGHRS and CDR2 is YFSETQ. CDR3 coding DNA: TGCGCCAGCAGCCAAATTCCGGGACAGGCTAATTCACCCCTCCACTTT. It codes for CASSQIPGQANSPLHF.

The sample holds a few counts of this clonotype. CDR3 sequence: CSARDPSGMGNEQFF. DNA for the CDR3: TGCAGTGCTAGAGATCCCTCCGGGATGGGCAATGAGCAGTTCTTC. V gene TRBV20-1 combines with J gene TRBJ2-1; TRBD2 might be the D (5 bases). Germline CDR1 and CDR2: DFQATT and SNEGSKA (reference sequence). V shed 0 bases and J shed 6 bases, with 15 bases lying between them. The CDR3 consists of 15 residues.

This clonotype has more than one count but fewer than ten. CDR3 in DNA: TGCAGTGCTATAACCATGTTGGGTTGGGAGCAGTACTTC. Protein product: CSAITMLGWEQYF. J is TRBJ2-7 and V is TRBV20-1, with D unclear. The V end lost 4 bases, the J end lost 7 bases, and 17 bases lay between the germline ends. CDR3 length equals 13 residues. Germline V gene sequence: CDR1 DFQATT, CDR2 SNEGSKA (reference sequence).

In this sample, this clonotype turned up a few times. The chain uses TRBV4-1 and TRBJ2-7; TRBD1 agrees at 8 bases. CDR3 length: 14 residues. After removal of 0 bases from V and 5 bases from J, the junction contained 3 bases not matched to a gene. Germline V CDR1 and CDR2: MGHRA, YSYEKL. The CDR3 loop reads CASSQDPGQDEQYF. Written as DNA, the CDR3 is TGCGCCAGCAGCCAAGATCCGGGACAGGACGAGCAGTACTTC.

This clonotype was detected a few times. V usage is TRBV18 and J usage is TRBJ1-2; 8 nucleotides match TRBD1. Germline V lookup: CDR1 KGHSH, CDR2 LQKENI. This CDR3 is 13 amino acids long. V lost 4 bases to trimming and J lost 6 bases; unmatched junction nucleotides: 4. The CDR3 region has the DNA TGTGCCAGCTCACTGACAGGGGATGATGGCTACACCTTC. This encodes CASSLTGDDGYTF.

Notes on this clonotype: This CDR3 is missing its conserved last phenylalanine or tryptophan, likely due to a read error. The V and J genes are TRBV6-2 or TRBV6-3 and TRBJ2-1; 10 nucleotides align to TRBD2. CDR1 and CDR2 (germline): MNHEY, SVGEGT. The CDR3 length is 13 residues. V dropped 2 bases and J dropped 9; count of bases not matched to a gene: 1. The CDR3 bases are TGTGCCAGCAGTTACCGGACTAGCGGTGAGCAGTTCGTC. This gives the protein CASSYRTSGEQFV.

This clonotype was seen a handful of times. This chain uses TRBV19 with TRBJ1-6, with D tentatively TRBD1 (5 bases). The CDR3 sequence is 14 residues long. V dropped 3 bases and J dropped 9 bases, with 12 bases sitting between them. Germline loops: CDR1 LNHDA, CDR2 SQIVND (reference sequence). The CDR3 DNA follows: TGTGCCAGTAGTATCAGGGTGATTTCTTCACCCCTCCACTTT. This translates into CASSIRVISSPLHF.

The rearrangement joins TRBV2 to TRBJ2-7, with 9 bases fitting TRBD1. The CDR3 sequence is 13 residues long. With V trimmed by 5 bases and J by 5 bases, 4 bases remained unmatched. CDR1 is SNHLY, CDR2 FYNNEI, per germline. CDR3 sequence (DNA): TGTGCCAGCAGTTGGGACAGGGCCCACGAGCAGTACTTC. It is translated as CASSWDRAHEQYF.

This clonotype has a count of ten or more. The chain joins TRBV15 to TRBJ2-7, with TRBD1 matching over 7 bases. Germline values: CDR1 LNHNV, CDR2 YYDKDF (reference sequence). CDR3 size: 15 residues. The trim removed 1 base at V and 1 base at J, leaving 4 bases unmatched. The CDR3 DNA reads as TGTGCCACCAGCAGAGGGGGGACAGTATCCTACGAGCAGTACTTC. Amino acid sequence: CATSRGGTVSYEQYF.

The sample holds a few counts of this clonotype. The chain joins TRBV27 to TRBJ2-5; D unclear. The germline V gene has CDR1 MNHEY and CDR2 SMNVEV (reference sequence). The ends were cut back, 5 bases at V and 4 bases at J, with 14 bases in the middle. The CDR3 extends over 14 amino acids. The CDR3 bases are TGTGCCAGCAGTACCATCTTGACGGGAGAGACCCAGTACTTC. It codes for CASSTILTGETQYF.

The V and J genes are TRBV12-3 or TRBV12-4 and TRBJ2-1; D is unclear. V shed 5 bases and J shed 7 bases, with 18 bases lying between them. The CDR3 has 15 residues. The CDR3: CASSTQPGRLNEQFF. In DNA form, the CDR3 reads TGTGCCAGCAGTACTCAACCGGGCCGATTGAATGAGCAGTTCTTC.

This clonotype has more than one count but fewer than ten. The rearrangement uses TRBV10-1 and TRBJ2-3, with TRBD1 matching over 11 bases. Germline V CDR1 and CDR2: WNHNN, SYGVQD (reference sequence). The J segment lost 5 bases and the V segment lost 4 bases, leaving 5 bases of the junction unmatched. This CDR3 comprises 15 residues. As DNA, the CDR3 is TGCGCCAGCAGTGTTAGGACAGGGGGCATAGATACGCAGTATTTT. It specifies CASSVRTGGIDTQYF.